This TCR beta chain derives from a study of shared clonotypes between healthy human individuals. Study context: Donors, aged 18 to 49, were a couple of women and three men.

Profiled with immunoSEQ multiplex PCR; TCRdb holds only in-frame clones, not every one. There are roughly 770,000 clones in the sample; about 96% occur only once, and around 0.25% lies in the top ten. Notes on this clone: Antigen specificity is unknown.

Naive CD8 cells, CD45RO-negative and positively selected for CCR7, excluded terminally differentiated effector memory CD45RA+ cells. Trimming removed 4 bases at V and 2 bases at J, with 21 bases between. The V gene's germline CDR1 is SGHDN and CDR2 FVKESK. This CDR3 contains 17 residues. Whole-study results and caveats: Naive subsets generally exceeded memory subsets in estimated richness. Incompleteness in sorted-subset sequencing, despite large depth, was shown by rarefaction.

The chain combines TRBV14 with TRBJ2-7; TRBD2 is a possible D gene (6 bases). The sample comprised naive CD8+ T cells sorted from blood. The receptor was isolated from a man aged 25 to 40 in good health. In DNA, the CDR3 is TGTGCCAGCAGCCCCTCCTTCGTTGGGGGGAGCCCCTACGAGCAGTACTTC. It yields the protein CASSPSFVGGSPYEQYF. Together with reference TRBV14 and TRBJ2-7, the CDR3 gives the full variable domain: EAGVTQFPSHSVIEKGQTVTLRCDPISGHDNLYWYRRVMGKEIKFLLHFVKESKQDESGMPNNRFLAERTGGTYSTLKVQPAELEDSGVYFCASSPSFVGGSPYEQYFGPGTRLTVT.